This T cell receptor beta chain was sequenced during a study of identical twins. TCRdb processed the 5' RACE reads anew with MiXCR; each CDR3 protein has one entry. The table includes about 240,000 distinct CDR3 sequences, 6% to 8% detected once. With V trimmed by 0 bases and J by 2 bases, 4 bases remained unmatched. Germline assignment: CDR1 SGHRS and CDR2 YFSETQ. This CDR3 is 16 amino acids long. The same specimen was also included in a second study, on yellow fever vaccine responses in identical twins.

The genes are TRBV5-1 and TRBJ2-2; TRBD2 aligns across 7 bases. Sequencing was performed on CD8+ T cells sorted from blood. The source is a woman aged 18-29 years in good health. In DNA, the CDR3 is TGCGCCAGCAGCTTGGAAGAGCGGGAAAACACCGGGGAGCTGTTTTTT. This gives the protein CASSLEERENTGELFF.